Presented here are 18 T cell receptor beta chains from one specimen sequenced in a study of T cell changes during pregnancy in multiple sclerosis. Produced via immunoSEQ multiplex PCR; TCRdb's table is partial and in-frame only. The sample includes about 71,000 clones, roughly nine tenths seen only once; the top ten take roughly 1.1%. This specimen was peripheral blood, taken in the third trimester of pregnancy. These receptors came from a female donor with multiple sclerosis, enrolled in a pregnancy study.

The count of this clone is one. This chain connects TRBV19 to TRBJ2-1; 7 bases are a match to TRBD1. Per the germline V gene, CDR1 is LNHDA and CDR2 is SQIVND (reference sequence). V was pared by 6 bases and J by 4 bases, with 6 bases of the junction left unmatched. The CDR3 totals 14 residues. CDR3 coding DNA: TGTGCCAGTAGAGGGGGACAGAGATACAATGAGCAGTTCTTC. Translating it yields CASRGGQRYNEQFF.

V gene TRBV7-7 combines with J gene TRBJ2-1, with 8 positions matching TRBD2. The germline V gene encodes CDR1 SSHAT and CDR2 FNYEAQ (reference sequence). The CDR3 runs to 15 residues. Trimming at V came to 3 bases and at J to 4 bases, leaving 5 bases not matched to a gene. CDR3 loop: CASSFGTGGYNEQFF. CDR3 bases: TGTGCCAGCAGCTTTGGTACGGGAGGGTACAATGAGCAGTTCTTC.

The gene calls are TRBV5-5 and TRBJ2-7, with D possibly being TRBD1 (5 bases). Trimming pared 4 bases from V and 4 bases from J, leaving 21 bases between. The V gene's germline CDR1 is SGHKS and CDR2 YYEKEE (reference sequence). This CDR3 is built from 16 residues. CDR3 protein: CASSRRFTGRAYEQYF. CDR3 in DNA: TGTGCCAGCAGCCGACGGTTTACGGGCAGGGCATACGAGCAGTACTTC.

The rearrangement joins TRBV5-3 to TRBJ1-3; no clear D. TRBV5-3 is sorted into the ORF group, with uncertain function. The V end lost 3 bases, the J end lost 0 bases, and 16 bases lay between the germline ends. The CDR3 totals 17 residues. Here the CDR3 DNA reads TGTGCCAGAAGCTCCTTTGAACGACACAGCTCTGGAAACACCATATATTTT. Its protein is CARSSFERHSSGNTIYF.

The gene calls are TRBV5-5 and TRBJ2-1, with D tentatively TRBD2 (6 bases). This CDR3 spans 16 amino acids. Germline lookup yields CDR1 SGHKS and CDR2 YYEKEE (reference sequence). Trimming took 10 bases from V and 7 from J, leaving 27 bases between them. In DNA form, the CDR3 reads TGTGCCGGGCGAAGCTTTCCAGCGGACTACTCAAATGAGCAGTTCTTC. This codes for CAGRSFPADYSNEQFF.

The chain links TRBV7-2 to TRBJ1-3; maybe TRBD1 (6 bases). The CDR3 extends over 16 amino acids. V was pared by 1 base and J by 3 bases, with 13 bases between. Germline V CDR1 and CDR2: SGHTA, FQGNSA. The CDR3 is CASSLVLGGLGNTIYF. The CDR3 DNA reads TGTGCCAGCAGCTTAGTATTAGGGGGTCTTGGAAACACCATATATTTT.

This clone was detected only once. This rearrangement joins TRBV19 to TRBJ1-2; TRBD1 might be the D (5 bases). Germline-derived CDR1 and CDR2 are LNHDA and SQIVND (reference sequence). Trimming cost V 5 bases and J 2 bases, with 12 bases left between them. The CDR3 runs 14 residues. CDR3 in DNA: TGTGCCAGTAGTCCTGGGGCCCGGAACTATGGCTACACCTTC. This codes for CASSPGARNYGYTF.

The CDR3 DNA follows: TGTGCCATCAGTGGACTAGCGGGAAACACAGATACGCAGTATTTT. Protein sequence: CAISGLAGNTDTQYF. J is TRBJ2-3 and V is TRBV10-3; 11 bases agree with TRBD2. CDR1 and CDR2 from the germline V gene are ENHRY and SYGVKD. The length of the CDR3 is 15 residues. With 4 bases clipped from V and 2 bases from J, the junction kept 2 bases outside the gene matches.

The V and J genes are TRBV6-6 and TRBJ2-7, with D uncertain. From germline, CDR1 is MNHNY and CDR2 SVGAGI (reference sequence). The germline V and J ends were trimmed by 8 bases and 5 bases, with 16 bases remaining between them. CDR3 size: 13 residues. CDR3 sequence (DNA): TGTGCCAGCGGCACCCCCCCGTCCCACGAGCAGTACTTC. It yields the protein CASGTPPSHEQYF.

The chain employs TRBV19 and TRBJ2-7, with 10 bases that match TRBD2. Germline lookup yields CDR1 LNHDA and CDR2 SQIVND (reference sequence). This CDR3 has 16 residues. After removal of 5 bases from V and 6 bases from J, the junction contained 13 bases not matched to a gene. CDR3 bases: TGTGCCAGTAGTGGACCAAGCGGGAGGGCCGTTAGCGAGCAGTACTTC. Protein: CASSGPSGRAVSEQYF.

The rearrangement links TRBV7-9 to TRBJ2-3, with D perhaps matching TRBD2 (5 bases). CDR1 is SEHNR, CDR2 FQNEAQ, per germline (reference sequence). Deletions cut 6 bases from V and 6 bases from J, with 10 bases between. The CDR3 covers 12 residues. The CDR3 reads CASRGGRDTQYF. The CDR3 nucleotides are TGTGCCAGCAGAGGAGGTCGGGATACGCAGTATTTT. The whole variable domain, filled in from reference TRBV7-9 and TRBJ2-3, reads DTGVSQNPRHKITKRGQNVTFRCDPISEHNRLYWYRQTLGQGPEFLTYFQNEAQLEKSRLLSDRFSAERPKGSFSTLEIQRTEQGDSAMYLCASRGGRDTQYFGPGTRLTVL.

The chain employs TRBV6-4 and TRBJ2-7, with 9 bases lining up with TRBD2. The CDR3 is 19 amino acids. CDR1 is MRHNA and CDR2 is SNTAGT in the germline V gene. V was pared by 2 bases and J by 0 bases, with 14 bases of the junction left unmatched. The CDR3 loop reads CASSDPVGSLAGSSYEQYF. For the CDR3, the DNA is TGTGCCAGCAGTGACCCGGTAGGGTCTCTAGCGGGATCCTCCTACGAGCAGTACTTC.

The rearrangement joins TRBV27 to TRBJ2-7; D gene unclear. The CDR3 sequence is 15 residues long. V lost 5 bases, J lost 5 bases, and 19 bases lay in between. The V gene's germline CDR1 is MNHEY and CDR2 SMNVEV (reference sequence). For the CDR3, the DNA is TGTGCCAGCAGTCTTAAGGTCCTGCGGAGAAACGAGCAGTACTTC. Translated, it gives CASSLKVLRRNEQYF.

The chain links TRBV5-6 to TRBJ2-7; D may be TRBD1 (6 bases). The CDR3 loop spans 15 amino acids. In germline, CDR1 is SGHDT, CDR2 YYEEEE. The V gene lost 0 bases and the J gene lost 7 bases, with 17 bases spanning the gap. The DNA for the CDR3 is TGTGCCAGCAGCTTGGGACAGGCCGCTTGGAGGGAGCAGTACTTC. It translates to CASSLGQAAWREQYF.

This clone was recorded once. The genes are TRBV11-1 and TRBJ2-1; TRBD2 matches at 12 bases. Losses at the gene ends were 1 base for V and 7 bases for J; bases not matched to a gene: 5. The CDR3 is 16 amino acids. Germline loops: CDR1 SGHAT, CDR2 FQDESV (reference sequence). The CDR3 sequence: CASSLEVLAGGNEQFF. CDR3 nucleotide sequence: TGTGCCAGCAGCTTAGAGGTGCTAGCGGGAGGGAATGAGCAGTTCTTC.

The gene calls are TRBV28 and TRBJ1-2, with no clear D. The CDR3 is made up of 13 amino acids. Deletions cut 3 bases from V and 4 bases from J, with 9 bases between. CDR1 is MDHEN and CDR2 is SYDVKM in the germline V gene. In DNA, the CDR3 is TGTGCCAGCAGTTTGGAAGGAGGCTATGGCTACACCTTC. Translated, it gives CASSLEGGYGYTF.

This chain joins TRBV5-1 and TRBJ2-7; TRBD2 matches at 7 bases. Germline CDR1 is SGHRS and CDR2 is YFSETQ. V trimming: 0 bases; J trimming: 6 bases; junction bases outside the gene matches: 9. CDR3 length: 15 residues. CDR3 DNA: TGCGCCAGCAGCTTGGAGGGCCGGGAGGTAGCCGAGCAGTACTTC. As protein: CASSLEGREVAEQYF.

V and J are TRBV7-9 and TRBJ1-4, with D uncertain. Germline CDR1 is SEHNR and CDR2 is FQNEAQ (reference sequence). V was trimmed by 2 bases and J by 0 bases, leaving 10 bases between them. The CDR3 contains 16 residues. The CDR3 sequence is CASSLFRGATNEKLFF. As DNA, the CDR3 is TGTGCCAGCAGCTTATTTCGGGGTGCAACTAATGAAAAACTGTTTTTT.